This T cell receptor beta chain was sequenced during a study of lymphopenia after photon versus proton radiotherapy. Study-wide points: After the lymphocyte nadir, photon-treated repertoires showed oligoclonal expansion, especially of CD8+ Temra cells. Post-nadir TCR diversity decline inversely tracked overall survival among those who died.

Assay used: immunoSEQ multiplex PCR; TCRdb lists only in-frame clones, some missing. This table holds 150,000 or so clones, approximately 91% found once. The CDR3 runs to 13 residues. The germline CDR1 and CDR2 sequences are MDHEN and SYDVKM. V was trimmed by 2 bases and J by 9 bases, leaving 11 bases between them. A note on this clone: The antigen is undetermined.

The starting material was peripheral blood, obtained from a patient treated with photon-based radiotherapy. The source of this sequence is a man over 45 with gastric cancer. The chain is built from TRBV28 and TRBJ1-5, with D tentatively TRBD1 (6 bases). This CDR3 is CASSLLGGGPQHF. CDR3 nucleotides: TGTGCCAGCAGTTTACTGGGAGGGGGGCCCCAGCATTTT. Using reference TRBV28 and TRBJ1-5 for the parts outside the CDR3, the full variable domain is DVKVTQSSRYLVKRTGEKVFLECVQDMDHENMFWYRQDPGLGLRLIYFSYDVKMKEKGDIPEGYSVSREKKERFSLILESASTNQTSMYLCASSLLGGGPQHFGDGTRLSIL.